The entry below gives a single T cell receptor (beta chain) sequence along with its context. What it binds is unknown. This sample is part of a study of T cell responses to AZD1222 COVID-19 vaccine. Study summary: Recipients boosted at about 4 weeks or about 12 weeks are pooled. General observations from the study: Spike-specific TCRs gained breadth and depth after people received two AZD1222 doses. At baseline, seropositivity was found in only 5 to 7 AZD1222 recipients.

Repertoires were generated with immunoSEQ multiplex PCR, while TCRdb's copy carries only in-frame clones and drops some. The sample shows approximately 190,000 clones, around 92% of them seen only once. Trimming stripped 4 bases from V and 2 bases from J, with 7 bases between. The CDR3 contains 12 residues. Germline lookup yields CDR1 SGHRS and CDR2 YFSETQ. Here the sequenced sample was peripheral blood, taken on day 0 of AZD1222 vaccination. The chain is built from TRBV5-1 and TRBJ2-7; no definite D call. This clonotype was sampled from an adult in good health. The DNA of the CDR3 is TGCGCCAGCAGCCGTAGACCCTACGAGCAGTACTTC. It yields the protein CASSRRPYEQYF.